Included here is one T cell receptor beta chain sequence, with context. Its antigen remains unknown. The data are from a study of monozygotic twins with inflammatory bowel disease. Study-wide findings and caveats: Among IBD patients, TCRbeta diversity (inverse Simpson) was lower than in healthy co-twins.

The RNA usage for each TCR library was around 3.5 ug of total RNA. Using the 5' RACE reads, TCRdb records one entry per CDR3 protein without DNA. Its clone listing holds about 300,000 distinct CDR3 sequences. The sample was blood. This TCR came from a human donor with ulcerative colitis or Crohn's disease, or a healthy co-twin of an affected twin (not recorded which).

The CDR3 here is CASSSGPRVRDEQYF. This chain joins TRBV7-2 and TRBJ2-7; there is no DNA to check the TCRdb D call of TRBD1. The CDR3 loop spans 15 amino acids. CDR1 and CDR2 (germline): SGHTA, FQGNSA.